Included here is one T cell receptor beta chain sequence, with context. No antigen is known for it. No base quality values were provided; no much bigger clone lies one nucleotide off. This specimen comes from a study of a mutant IDH1 vaccine in newly diagnosed glioma (dated by TCRdb to the early 2020s). Study-wide context: Vaccination started 4-6 weeks after radiotherapy alone, or was given together with temozolomide cycles in the groups whose treatment included chemotherapy. Of the approximately 35 treated patients, around 60% were male and around 40% were female, and the mean age was roughly 40 years. Before enrollment, patients had received standard therapy of radiotherapy alone, temozolomide alone, or radiochemotherapy with temozolomide; most received the combination. The week-35 safety follow-up was designated visit V12, and the week-47 end of study was designated visit V13. Six visits were used for peripheral blood collection: V03 (baseline), V05, V07, V10, V12 and V13. For exploratory analyses, longitudinal TCRB deep sequencing was carried out in 25 treated patients wherever samples were available. Study-level results and caveats: According to the authors, sample limitations meant that analyses of patient blood samples could not be reproduced. Availability determined which PBMC samples were chosen for TCRB deep sequencing. Immune responses induced by the vaccine were seen in more than 85% of patients across multiple MHC alleles. No apparent relationship was observed between pseudoprogression and alterations in the top peripheral T cell clonotypes detected by TCRB sequencing.

Library preparation used the immunoSEQ multiplex PCR assay. Rearranged TCR beta chain sequences were amplified with the hsTCRB Kit following the manufacturer's protocol. TCRB libraries were sequenced on an Illumina MiSeq. Under the source paper's analysis protocol: The kit vendor's proprietary platform handled demultiplexing, trimming and gene mapping. TCRdb holds this immuneACCESS table with in-frame rearrangements only. Some clones are missing; in checked studies, unresolved V genes explain under half, and the rest has no known cause. V and J calls plus clone size are reproduced from that table; the DNA served to infer D and trimming. The sample table holds over 60,000 clones, of which more than 80% were seen once. The ten largest account for around 5% of the sample. This specimen's time point label, per the study, means: week 35, safety follow-up. Each vaccine dose, consisting of 300 ug of a 20-mer mutant IDH1 peptide in Montanide, was administered subcutaneously with topical imiquimod. Across visits V03 through V10, patients got a total of eight vaccinations, given in weeks 1, 3, 5, 7, 11, 15, 19 and 23. All donors had newly diagnosed IDH1-mutant astrocytomas of WHO grade 3 or 4 that showed loss of nuclear ATRX. The samples were drawn from NOA16, a multicentre, single-arm, open-label phase I trial in Germany that tested a mutant IDH1 peptide vaccine in humans for the first time. Genomic DNA for TCRB sequencing was extracted from EDTA blood using the DNeasy Blood and Tissue Kit.

This receptor was obtained from a man in his forties with glioma. Specimen: PBMCs, collected from a glioma patient whose treatment included an IDH1 peptide vaccine.

The nucleotide sequence reads as follows: TGTGCCAGCAGTTATGCTGGGGTCGCGGAGACCCAGTACTTC. It is translated as CASSYAGVAETQYF. The receptor chain draws on TRBV6-5 and TRBJ2-5; no D segment can be confidently identified. Relative to germline, V is 3 bases shorter and J is 5 bases shorter, with 13 bases between their ends. Taken from the germline V gene, the CDR1 and CDR2 loops are MNHEY and SVGAGI. Counted from cysteine to phenylalanine, this CDR3 has 14 amino acids. This entry keeps only the CDR3 DNA: 42 bases, framed from base 1.